Below, 15 T cell receptor beta chains from the same sample are listed, as sequenced in a study of pediatric ulcerative colitis. Profiled with immunoSEQ multiplex PCR; TCRdb holds only in-frame clones, not every one. The sample contains tens of thousands of clones, roughly 70% of which appear only once. Rectal tissue came from one to two pinch biopsies taken at colonoscopy. Sequencing used gut tissue. All receptors come from a boy aged 5-17 years with severe ulcerative colitis.

This chain joins TRBV19 and TRBJ1-2; D ambiguous. CDR1 is LNHDA and CDR2 is SQIVND in the germline V gene (reference sequence). V shed 5 bases and J shed 2 bases, with 9 bases lying between them. The CDR3 length is 13 residues. The CDR3 spells CASSVDSNYGYTF. CDR3 nucleotide sequence: TGTGCCAGTAGTGTTGACTCCAACTATGGCTACACCTTC.

The rearrangement links TRBV5-5 to TRBJ2-1, with 8 nucleotides matching TRBD2. Per the germline V gene, CDR1 is SGHKS and CDR2 is YYEKEE (reference sequence). CDR3 length: 15 amino acids. The trim removed 4 bases at V and 8 bases at J, leaving 11 bases unmatched. DNA for the CDR3: TGTGCCAGCAGCGCGGGACTAGAAAGGCCCCATGAGCAGTTCTTC. This translates into CASSAGLERPHEQFF.

This chain joins TRBV19 and TRBJ1-5, with 7 bases identical to TRBD1. Looked up from germline, CDR1 is LNHDA and CDR2 is SQIVND (reference sequence). The V and J ends lost 5 bases and 7 bases, in that order; junction bases with no gene match: 8. This CDR3 comprises 14 residues. The CDR3 reads CASSPGGGRQPQHF. The CDR3 DNA reads as TGTGCCAGTAGTCCCGGAGGGGGCCGACAGCCCCAGCATTTT. The variable domain in full, with the rest retrieved from reference TRBV19 and TRBJ1-5, is DGGITQSPKYLFRKEGQNVTLSCEQNLNHDAMYWYRQDPGQGLRLIYYSQIVNDFQKGDIAEGYSVSREKKESFPLTVTSAQKNPTAFYLCASSPGGGRQPQHFGDGTRLSIL.

This chain uses TRBV6-6 with TRBJ1-1; 7 bases are shared with TRBD1. The germline V gene has CDR1 MNHNY and CDR2 SVGAGI (reference sequence). The CDR3 contains 14 residues. Germline trimming cut 7 bases from V and 5 bases from J; bases unmatched to any gene: 10. The CDR3 region is CASTRQGPGTEAFF. Written as DNA, the CDR3 is TGTGCCAGCACCCGACAGGGTCCGGGGACTGAAGCTTTCTTT.

The chain recombines TRBV5-1 with TRBJ1-2, with a weak D call TRBD1 (6 bases). The ends were cut back, 2 bases at V and 1 base at J, with 18 bases in the middle. Per the germline V gene, CDR1 is SGHRS and CDR2 is YFSETQ. There are 17 residues in the CDR3. The CDR3 loop is CASSLMGAPADNYGYTF. As DNA, the CDR3 is TGCGCCAGCAGCTTAATGGGGGCTCCGGCGGATAACTATGGCTACACCTTC.

This chain's CDR3 is CASGGGASSGANVLTF. The CDR3 DNA reads as TGTGCCAGCGGCGGAGGGGCATCCTCTGGGGCCAACGTCCTGACTTTC. The V call is TRBV2, the J call TRBJ2-6; D might be TRBD2 (6 bases). This CDR3 has 16 residues. Germline CDR1 SNHLY, CDR2 FYNNEI. V lost 8 bases, J lost 0 bases, and 14 bases lay in between.

V and J are TRBV4-1 and TRBJ1-6, with D uncertain. CDR3 length: 18 residues. V shed 4 bases and J shed 0 bases, with 16 bases lying between them. Per germline, CDR1 MGHRA and CDR2 YSYEKL. The CDR3 loop is CASSPGRSGSSYNSPLHF. The CDR3 nucleotides are TGCGCCAGCAGCCCCGGGCGCTCCGGGAGCTCCTATAATTCACCCCTCCACTTT.

This chain connects TRBV27 to TRBJ2-5, with D possibly called TRBD1 or TRBD2 (5 bases each). The germline CDR1 and CDR2 sequences are MNHEY and SMNVEV (reference sequence). Trimming pared 5 bases from V and 4 bases from J, leaving 11 bases between. CDR3 length: 13 residues. As DNA, the CDR3 is TGTGCCAGCAGTCATGGGACGATAGAGACCCAGTACTTC. Its protein product is CASSHGTIETQYF.

This clone was detected only once. One end of the junction does not line up with germline, which may come from a read error. The DNA for the CDR3 is TGTGCCAGCACCTTAATTGGATTTGACACTGAAGCTTTCTTT. This encodes CASTLIGFDTEAFF. The chain links TRBV11-2 to TRBJ1-1; D gene uncertain. This CDR3 region has 14 residues. Per the germline V gene, CDR1 is SGHAT and CDR2 is FQNNGV. Drawing the rest from reference TRBV11-2 and TRBJ1-1, the complete variable domain is EAGVAQSPRYKIIEKRQSVAFWCNPISGHATLYWYQQILGQGPKLLIQFQNNGVVDDSQLPKDRFSAERLKGVDSTLKIQPAKLEDSAVYLCASTLIGFDTEAFFGQGTRLTVV.

Only a few counts were recorded for this clone. The genes are TRBV27 and TRBJ1-2; TRBD1 aligns across 9 bases. Germline trimming cut 7 bases from V and 8 bases from J; bases unmatched to any gene: 5. The germline V gene encodes CDR1 MNHEY and CDR2 SMNVEV (reference sequence). The CDR3 loop spans 12 amino acids. CDR3 nucleotide sequence: TGTGCCAGCAAGACAGGGGGGAGAGGCTACACCTTC. It yields the protein CASKTGGRGYTF.

This sequence joins TRBV5-1 and TRBJ1-3, with 7 bases aligning to TRBD1. After removal of 3 bases from V and 4 bases from J, the junction contained 4 bases not matched to a gene. This CDR3 comprises 14 residues. The germline gives CDR1 SGHRS, CDR2 YFSETQ. DNA of the CDR3: TGCGCCAGCAGCTCTACAGGGGTCGGAAACACCATATATTTT. Its translation: CASSSTGVGNTIYF.

J is TRBJ1-2 and V is TRBV5-6; D remains ambiguous. Germline lookup yields CDR1 SGHDT and CDR2 YYEEEE. The CDR3 contains 12 residues. Trimming removed 2 bases at V and 6 bases at J, with 8 bases between. The CDR3 reads CASSFRENGYTF. The CDR3 DNA reads TGTGCCAGCAGCTTCCGGGAAAATGGCTACACCTTC. The full variable domain, rest sourced from reference TRBV5-6 and TRBJ1-2, is DAGVTQSPTHLIKTRGQQVTLRCSPKSGHDTVSWYQQALGQGPQFIFQYYEEEERQRGNFPDRFSGHQFPNYSSELNVNALLLGDSALYLCASSFRENGYTFGSGTRLTVV.

The rearrangement uses TRBV5-6 and TRBJ1-2, with 7 bases fitting TRBD1. V trimming: 4 bases; J trimming: 3 bases; junction bases outside the gene matches: 6. CDR3 length: 14 amino acids. The germline V gene encodes CDR1 SGHDT and CDR2 YYEEEE. Written as DNA, the CDR3 is TGTGCCAGCAGCGCACAGGGGTTCTACTATGGCTACACCTTC. This encodes CASSAQGFYYGYTF.

The V call is TRBV6-5, the J call TRBJ1-6, with D tentatively TRBD1 (5 bases). The CDR3 is 15 amino acids. The germline V gene encodes CDR1 MNHEY and CDR2 SVGAGI. V lost 2 bases and J lost 11, with 16 bases in between. CDR3 loop: CASSYNRPPMAPLHF. For the CDR3, the DNA is TGTGCCAGCAGTTACAACAGGCCTCCTATGGCACCCCTCCACTTT.

This chain links TRBV18 with TRBJ2-3; no firm D call. The CDR3 runs to 13 residues. Germline V gives CDR1 KGHSH, CDR2 LQKENI. V was shortened by 6 bases and J by 1 base, with 8 bases between the two germline ends. DNA for the CDR3: TGTGCCAGCTCCCGGCCGGGCACAGATACGCAGTATTTT. Its translation is CASSRPGTDTQYF.